The 10 T cell receptor beta chains below come from one sample, sequenced in a study of T cells after yellow fever vaccination (dated by TCRdb to the late 2010s). The library was generated by 5' RACE. Data came from an Illumina HiSeq 2500. TCRdb trimmed the raw reads at Q25, called clones with MiXCR and kept productive beta chains. Duplicate CDR3 protein sequences are folded into a single record with the most common DNA and genes. The sample table lists about 63,000 distinct CDR3 sequences, 6.5% to 8% of them with a count of one. In total, the top ten clones hold about 38% of the sample. The treatment or condition label for this specimen denotes: live attenuated yellow fever vaccine strain. The sequencing used CD8+ T cells sorted from PBMCs, collected 15 days after the yellow fever booster vaccination. These receptors originate from a man aged 25 to 40 who received the YFV17D yellow fever vaccine.

This clonotype was seen repeatedly, ten times or more. The chain links TRBV5-6 to TRBJ2-1, with 8 bases lining up with TRBD2. With 4 bases clipped from V and 1 base from J, the junction kept 10 bases outside the gene matches. Germline CDR1 and CDR2: SGHDT and YYEEEE. This CDR3 has 17 residues. The CDR3: CASSGGLGANSYNEQFF. Here the CDR3 DNA reads TGTGCCAGCAGCGGGGGACTAGGGGCTAATTCCTACAATGAGCAGTTCTTC.

This clonotype has ten or more counts. This chain joins TRBV6-5 and TRBJ2-3; D not certain. The V end was cut by 6 bases, the J end by 2 bases, with 15 bases between. CDR3 size: 15 residues. Germline V CDR1 and CDR2: MNHEY, SVGAGI. The CDR3 DNA reads TGTGCCAGCAGCCCTCGAGTGGAATTCACAGATACGCAGTATTTT. Residues: CASSPRVEFTDTQYF.

This clonotype was observed at least ten times. The V call is TRBV29-1, the J call TRBJ1-2, with no clear D. Trimming cost V 6 bases and J 8 bases, with 13 bases left between them. The CDR3 extends over 11 amino acids. Germline CDR1 reads SQVTM; CDR2 reads ANQGSEA. Here the CDR3 DNA reads TGCAGCGTCGTCGTACTGGGAGGCTACACCTTC. As protein: CSVVVLGGYTF.

This clonotype was detected ten times or more. The chain couples TRBV15 to TRBJ2-7; TRBD1 agrees at 8 bases. The CDR3 contains 14 residues. The germline CDR1 and CDR2 sequences are LNHNV and YYDKDF (reference sequence). J was trimmed by 11 bases and V by 3 bases; bases with no gene match: 12. The chain's CDR3 is CATSSRDRTIGEYF. In nucleotides, the CDR3 is TGTGCCACCAGCAGCCGGGACAGGACAATAGGGGAGTACTTC.

In its sample, this clonotype was seen many times. CDR3 amino acids: CASSSSDGDTGDGYEQYF. CDR3 DNA: TGTGCCAGCAGTTCATCCGATGGTGATACAGGGGACGGGTACGAGCAGTACTTC. V and J are TRBV27 and TRBJ2-7, with 7 nucleotides matching TRBD1. Looked up from germline, CDR1 is MNHEY and CDR2 is SMNVEV (reference sequence). CDR3 length: 18 amino acids. V shed 4 bases and J 4 bases; nucleotides not matched to a gene: 19.

The chain employs TRBV5-1 and TRBJ2-7; D tentatively fits TRBD1 or TRBD2 (6 bases each). The CDR3 is 12 residues long. The ends were cut back, 4 bases at V and 6 bases at J, with 11 bases in the middle. CDR1 is SGHRS and CDR2 is YFSETQ in the germline V gene. The CDR3 nucleotides read TGCGCCAGCAGCGCCGGGGGCGGCGAGCAGTACTTC. Its protein product is CASSAGGGEQYF.

This clonotype has at least ten counts. The rearrangement links TRBV19 to TRBJ2-7; D not resolved. The germline CDR1 and CDR2 sequences are LNHDA and SQIVND (reference sequence). The CDR3 extends over 14 amino acids. The ends were cut back, 6 bases at V and 0 bases at J, with 12 bases in the middle. The CDR3 DNA follows: TGTGCCAGTAGCCTAGACATCTACTCCTACGAGCAGTACTTC. Translated: CASSLDIYSYEQYF.

In regard to this clonotype: A much larger clone differs by one base, so this may be a read error. The CDR3 here is CASSYSRTTYHETQYF. The DNA of the CDR3 is TGTGCCAGCAGTTACTCCCGGACCACGTACCACGAGACCCAGTACTTC. This rearrangement joins TRBV6-5 to TRBJ2-5; no reliable D call. The V gene's germline CDR1 is MNHEY and CDR2 SVGAGI. This CDR3 comprises 16 residues.

The chain recombines TRBV5-1 with TRBJ2-1; 15 bases agree with TRBD2. The V gene's germline CDR1 is SGHRS and CDR2 YFSETQ. The CDR3 contains 18 residues. The J segment lost 3 bases and the V segment lost 0 bases, leaving 4 bases of the junction unmatched. In DNA form, the CDR3 reads TGCGCCAGCAGCTTGGAGGGACTAGCGGGAGGATACTACAATGAGCAGTTCTTC. Amino acids: CASSLEGLAGGYYNEQFF.

This clonotype was detected a few times. The chain has TRBV30 and TRBJ2-3; D is unresolved. V was pared by 6 bases and J by 2 bases, with 12 bases between. Germline V lookup: CDR1 GTSNPN, CDR2 SVGIG (reference sequence). This CDR3 has 13 amino acids. The CDR3 spells CACKPADTDTQYF. CDR3 in DNA: TGTGCCTGCAAACCCGCCGACACAGATACGCAGTATTTT.